One T cell receptor beta chain is described in this entry. The antigen is unknown. Germline CDR1 and CDR2: PRHDT and FYEKMQ (reference sequence). V trimming: 5 bases; J trimming: 6 bases; junction bases outside the gene matches: 5. This CDR3 contains 15 residues. This entry belongs to a study of T cell clonotyping in hematopoietic cell transplantation. Overall study findings and caveats: At the given depth, recipient repertoires were over 95% de novo clonotypes. After transplant, recipient diversity fell while pathologically expanded clonotypes grew through day 180.

The method was immunoSEQ multiplex PCR; TCRdb's version includes in-frame clones alone and lacks a portion of them. The sample lists about 18,000 clones; roughly three quarters were seen once. Specimen: peripheral blood mononuclear cells. The chain couples TRBV13 to TRBJ2-2; 11 nucleotides line up with TRBD1. The TCR was taken from a man between 60 and 75 years old in good health. Some clones in this sample may be carry-over from other donors' samples. CDR3 protein: CASSPGTGGSGELFF. For the CDR3, the DNA is TGTGCCAGCAGCCCCGGGACAGGGGGGTCCGGGGAGCTGTTTTTT.